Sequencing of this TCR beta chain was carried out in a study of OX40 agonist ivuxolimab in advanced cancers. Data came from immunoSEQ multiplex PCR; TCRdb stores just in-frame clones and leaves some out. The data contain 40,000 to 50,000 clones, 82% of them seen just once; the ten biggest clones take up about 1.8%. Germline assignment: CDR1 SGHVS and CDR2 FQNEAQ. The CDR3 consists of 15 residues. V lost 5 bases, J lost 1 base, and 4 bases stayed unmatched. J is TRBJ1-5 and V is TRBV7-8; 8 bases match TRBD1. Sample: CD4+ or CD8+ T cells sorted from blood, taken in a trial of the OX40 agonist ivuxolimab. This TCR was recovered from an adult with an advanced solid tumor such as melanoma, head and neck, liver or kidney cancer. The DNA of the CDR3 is TGTGCCAGCAGCCCGGACAGGGCCAGCAATCAGCCCCAGCATTTT. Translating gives CASSPDRASNQPQHF.